Below are 24 T cell receptor beta chains sequenced from a single sample in a study of T cells expressing NK-cell markers. TCRdb reprocessed the 5' RACE reads; each CDR3 protein has one entry and no DNA is given. Its listing shows about 380,000 distinct CDR3 sequences. Sequenced material: blood T cells: a sorted CD56 or NKG2C T cell subset, CD4+ or CD8+ T cells, or bulk PBMC T cells (not recorded which). Receptors were obtained from a man aged 18-70 years in good health.

The V call is TRBV6-1, the J call TRBJ1-2; with no DNA, the TCRdb D assignment of TRBD1 cannot be verified. This CDR3 comprises 14 residues. CDR1 and CDR2 (germline): MNHNS, SASEGT. The CDR3 spells CASSQQQGNYGYTF.

This chain links TRBV18 with TRBJ2-1; lacking DNA, the TRBD2 call made by TCRdb goes unchecked. This CDR3 has 14 residues. The germline V gene has CDR1 KGHSH and CDR2 LQKENI. CDR3 residues: CASSGRLANNEQFF.

The chain couples TRBV29-1 to TRBJ2-2. This CDR3 spans 14 amino acids. Looked up from germline, CDR1 is SQVTM and CDR2 is ANQGSEA. This chain's CDR3 is CSVGGEIGTGELFF.

The V call is TRBV12-3 or TRBV12-4, the J call TRBJ2-1; TCRdb's D call of TRBD2 is untestable without DNA. There are 16 residues in the CDR3. The CDR3 is CASSIRLAGIYNEQFF.

The CDR3 here is CASSLAMGYEQYF. This chain uses TRBV7-6 with TRBJ2-7. The CDR3 sequence is 13 residues long. In germline, CDR1 is SGHVS, CDR2 FNYEAQ.

The CDR3 protein is CASTRSGKRDSPLHF. The chain recombines TRBV6-1 with TRBJ1-6; checking the TCRdb D call of TRBD1 is not possible without DNA. Germline CDR1 MNHNS, CDR2 SASEGT. This CDR3 is 15 amino acids long.

Here the CDR3 reads CASSRSGTAQETQYF. The chain is built from TRBV7-9 and TRBJ2-5; the D gene TCRdb calls, TRBD1, cannot be checked with no DNA. Germline V gene sequence: CDR1 SEHNR, CDR2 FQNEAQ (reference sequence). The CDR3 is 15 residues long. The full variable domain, with the rest looked up from reference TRBV7-9 and TRBJ2-5, is DTGVSQNPRHKITKRGQNVTFRCDPISEHNRLYWYRQTLGQGPEFLTYFQNEAQLEKSRLLSDRFSAERPKGSFSTLEIQRTEQGDSAMYLCASSRSGTAQETQYFGPGTRLLVL.

The rearrangement links TRBV7-2 to TRBJ2-5. Germline CDR1 and CDR2: SGHTA and FQGNSA. The CDR3 runs to 12 residues. This chain's CDR3 is CASSGGFGTQYF.

The CDR3 is CASSPRDRGGPYEQFF. The V call is TRBV12-3 or TRBV12-4, the J call TRBJ2-1; TCRdb names TRBD2, which stays unverified in the absence of DNA. This CDR3 contains 16 residues.

The rearrangement joins TRBV7-9 to TRBJ2-2; TCRdb reports TRBD2, a call that lacks DNA to check it against. Germline CDR1 SEHNR, CDR2 FQNEAQ (reference sequence). The CDR3 length is 15 residues. This chain's CDR3 is CASSSGLAAYGELFF. The full variable domain, in which reference TRBV7-9 and TRBJ2-2 provide the parts outside the CDR3, is DTGVSQNPRHKITKRGQNVTFRCDPISEHNRLYWYRQTLGQGPEFLTYFQNEAQLEKSRLLSDRFSAERPKGSFSTLEIQRTEQGDSAMYLCASSSGLAAYGELFFGEGSRLTVL.

The chain is built from TRBV20-1 and TRBJ2-5; TCRdb calls TRBD1, which cannot be checked without DNA. Looked up from germline, CDR1 is DFQATT and CDR2 is SNEGSKA (reference sequence). The CDR3 runs 14 residues. The CDR3 here is CSARVIGVIRTQYF.

The chain links TRBV12-1 to TRBJ2-2. TRBV12-1 is assigned pseudogene status. The CDR3 covers 18 residues. This CDR3 is CASSFSPRRTGSTGELFF.

The chain links TRBV15 to TRBJ1-4; TCRdb outputs TRBD1, but without DNA this stays unchecked. Germline CDR1 LNHNV, CDR2 YYDKDF (reference sequence). The CDR3 is 13 amino acids. The chain's CDR3 is CATSRDGGAQPFF.

The genes are TRBV11-2 and TRBJ2-3. The germline V gene has CDR1 SGHAT and CDR2 FQNNGV. This CDR3 comprises 14 residues. CDR3 amino acids: CASSLGTRADTQYF.

The V and J genes are TRBV7-2 and TRBJ1-2; TCRdb calls TRBD1, which cannot be checked without DNA. Germline V lookup: CDR1 SGHTA, CDR2 FQGNSA. The CDR3 consists of 16 residues. The CDR3 here is CASSRGGQGDNYGYTF.

The chain links TRBV3-1 to TRBJ2-3; TCRdb's D call, TRBD2, is unchecked because there is no DNA. The germline CDR1 and CDR2 sequences are LGHDT and YNNKEL (reference sequence). The CDR3 has 18 residues. The CDR3 sequence: CASSSQRDRLLSTDTQYF.

The chain joins TRBV6-6 to TRBJ1-2; lacking DNA, the TRBD1 call made by TCRdb goes unchecked. CDR1 MNHNY and CDR2 SVGAGI come from the germline V gene (reference sequence). The CDR3 runs to 13 residues. Here the CDR3 reads CASSGQGNYGYTF.

V and J are TRBV9 and TRBJ2-3; the TCRdb call, TRBD2, lacks DNA for checking. CDR3 length: 17 residues. Looked up from germline, CDR1 is SGDLS and CDR2 is YYNGEE. This CDR3 reads CASSVVPAGYEGDTQYF. Based on the CDR3 plus reference TRBV9 and TRBJ2-3, the full variable domain is DSGVTQTPKHLITATGQRVTLRCSPRSGDLSVYWYQQSLDQGLQFLIQYYNGEERAKGNILERFSAQQFPDLHSELNLSSLELGDSALYFCASSVVPAGYEGDTQYFGPGTRLTVL.

This sequence joins TRBV20-1 and TRBJ2-7; lacking DNA, the TRBD1 call made by TCRdb goes unchecked. This CDR3 is 14 amino acids long. Germline assignment: CDR1 DFQATT and CDR2 SNEGSKA (reference sequence). The CDR3 is CSAERGEGVHEQYF.

This sequence joins TRBV5-1 and TRBJ1-5; TCRdb indicates TRBD1, and absent DNA this call remains unverified. The CDR3 extends over 15 amino acids. Germline V gene data show CDR1 as SGHRS and CDR2 as YFSETQ. CDR3 region: CASSATGSVGQPQHF.

This chain uses TRBV5-1 with TRBJ2-3; the D call of TRBD1 rests on TCRdb alone, since no DNA is present to check it. Germline CDR1 SGHRS, CDR2 YFSETQ. This CDR3 comprises 14 residues. The CDR3 is CASKRGEWTDTQYF.

The chain carries TRBV9 and TRBJ1-3. This CDR3 region has 14 residues. Germline values: CDR1 SGDLS, CDR2 YYNGEE. The CDR3 region is CASSVTRAGNTIYF. Drawing the rest from reference TRBV9 and TRBJ1-3, the complete variable domain is DSGVTQTPKHLITATGQRVTLRCSPRSGDLSVYWYQQSLDQGLQFLIQYYNGEERAKGNILERFSAQQFPDLHSELNLSSLELGDSALYFCASSVTRAGNTIYFGEGSWLTVV.

The chain couples TRBV5-5 to TRBJ2-2; TCRdb reports TRBD1, a call that lacks DNA to check it against. This CDR3 has 15 amino acids. Germline V gene data show CDR1 as SGHKS and CDR2 as YYEKEE (reference sequence). The CDR3 spells CASSFSGGNTGELFF. Looking up the rest from reference TRBV5-5 and TRBJ2-2 gives the full variable domain: DAGVTQSPTHLIKTRGQQVTLRCSPISGHKSVSWYQQVLGQGPQFIFQYYEKEERGRGNFPDRFSARQFPNYSSELNVNALLLGDSALYLCASSFSGGNTGELFFGEGSRLTVL.

The chain links TRBV7-3 to TRBJ1-6; there is no DNA to check the TCRdb D call of TRBD1. CDR1 is SGHTA and CDR2 is FQGTGA in the germline V gene. This CDR3 region has 15 residues. The CDR3 spells CASSLTTGNNSPLHF. Full variable domain (outside the CDR3, taken from reference TRBV7-3 and TRBJ1-6): GAGVSQTPSNKVTEKGKYVELRCDPISGHTALYWYRQSLGQGPEFLIYFQGTGAADDSGLPNDRFFAVRPEGSVSTLKIQRTERGDSAVYLCASSLTTGNNSPLHFGNGTRLTVT.